Sequencing of this T cell receptor beta chain was carried out in a study of OX40 agonist ivuxolimab in advanced cancers. Germline V lookup: CDR1 MGHRA, CDR2 YSYEKL. Between the trimmed V and J ends, which lost 6 bases and 0 bases, there was a span of 11 bases. This CDR3 region has 14 residues. This table comes from immunoSEQ multiplex PCR, and its TCRdb copy is limited to in-frame clones, with some not included. The sample records approximately 28,000 clones, more than 70% being singletons. A remark on this clone: Its antigen is as yet unknown.

Study-wide points: Some of the lowest clonal expansion was seen in partial responders at 0.1-3.0 mg/kg.

The sequence was collected from an adult with an advanced solid tumor such as melanoma, head and neck, liver or kidney cancer. Sequencing used CD4+ or CD8+ T cells sorted from blood, obtained in a trial of the OX40 agonist ivuxolimab. This chain joins TRBV4-1 and TRBJ1-1, with D unresolved. CDR3 sequence (DNA): TGCGCCAGCAGTTGGAGAGGTCTGAACACTGAAGCTTTCTTT. This translates into CASSWRGLNTEAFF.